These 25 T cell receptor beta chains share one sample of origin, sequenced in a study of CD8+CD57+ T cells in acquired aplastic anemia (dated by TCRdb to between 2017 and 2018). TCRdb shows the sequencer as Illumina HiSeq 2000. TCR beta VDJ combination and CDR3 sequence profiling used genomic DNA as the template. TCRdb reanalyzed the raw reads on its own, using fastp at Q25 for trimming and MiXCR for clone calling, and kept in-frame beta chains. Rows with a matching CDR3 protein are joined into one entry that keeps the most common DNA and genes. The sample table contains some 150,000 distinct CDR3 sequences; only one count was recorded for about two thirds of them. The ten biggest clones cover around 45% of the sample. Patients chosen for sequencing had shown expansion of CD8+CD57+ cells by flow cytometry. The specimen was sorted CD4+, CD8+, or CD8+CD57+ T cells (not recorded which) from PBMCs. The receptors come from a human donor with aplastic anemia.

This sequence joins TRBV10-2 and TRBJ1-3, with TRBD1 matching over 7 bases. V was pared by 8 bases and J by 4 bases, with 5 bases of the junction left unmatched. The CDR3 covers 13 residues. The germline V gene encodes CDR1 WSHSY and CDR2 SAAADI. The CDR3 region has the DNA TGCGCCAGCGGGGACAGTACAGGAAACACCATATATTTT. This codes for CASGDSTGNTIYF.

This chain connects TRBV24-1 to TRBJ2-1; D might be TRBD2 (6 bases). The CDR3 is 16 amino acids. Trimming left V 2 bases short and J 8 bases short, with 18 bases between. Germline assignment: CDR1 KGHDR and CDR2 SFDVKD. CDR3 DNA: TGTGCCACCAGTGATTCTCACGCGGGAAGGCTTGATGAGCAGTTCTTC. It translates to CATSDSHAGRLDEQFF.

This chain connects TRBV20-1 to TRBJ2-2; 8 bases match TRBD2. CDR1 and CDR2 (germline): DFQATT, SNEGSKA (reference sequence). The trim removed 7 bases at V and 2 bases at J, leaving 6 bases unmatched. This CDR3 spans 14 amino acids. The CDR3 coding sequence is TGCAGTGGAAGCGGGGGTATAAACACCGGGGAGCTGTTTTTT. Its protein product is CSGSGGINTGELFF.

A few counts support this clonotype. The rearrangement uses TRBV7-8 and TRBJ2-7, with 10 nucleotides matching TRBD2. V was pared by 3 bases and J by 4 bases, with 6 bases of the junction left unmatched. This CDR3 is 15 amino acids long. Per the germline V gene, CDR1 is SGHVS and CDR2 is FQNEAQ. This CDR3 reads CASSLELAGRYEQYF. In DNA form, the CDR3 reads TGTGCCAGCAGCTTGGAACTAGCGGGGCGGTACGAGCAGTACTTC.

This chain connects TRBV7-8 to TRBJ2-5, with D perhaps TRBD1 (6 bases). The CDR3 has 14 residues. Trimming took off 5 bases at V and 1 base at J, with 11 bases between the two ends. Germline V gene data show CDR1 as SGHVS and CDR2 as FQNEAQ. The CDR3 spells CASSPQGIQETQYF. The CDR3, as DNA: TGTGCCAGCAGCCCACAGGGAATCCAAGAGACCCAGTACTTC.

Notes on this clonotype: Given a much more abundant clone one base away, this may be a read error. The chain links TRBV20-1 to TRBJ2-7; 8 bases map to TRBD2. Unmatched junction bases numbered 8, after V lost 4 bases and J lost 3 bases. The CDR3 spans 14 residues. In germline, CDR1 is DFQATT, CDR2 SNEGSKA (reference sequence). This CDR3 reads CSAKGLVGGYEQYV. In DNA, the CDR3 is TGCAGTGCTAAGGGACTAGTTGGGGGCTACGAGCAGTACGTC.

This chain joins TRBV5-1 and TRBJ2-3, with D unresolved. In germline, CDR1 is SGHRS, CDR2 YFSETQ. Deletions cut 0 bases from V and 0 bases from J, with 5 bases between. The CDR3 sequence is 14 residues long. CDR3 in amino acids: CASSLERSTDTQYF. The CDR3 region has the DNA TGCGCCAGCAGCTTGGAGCGAAGCACAGATACGCAGTATTTT.

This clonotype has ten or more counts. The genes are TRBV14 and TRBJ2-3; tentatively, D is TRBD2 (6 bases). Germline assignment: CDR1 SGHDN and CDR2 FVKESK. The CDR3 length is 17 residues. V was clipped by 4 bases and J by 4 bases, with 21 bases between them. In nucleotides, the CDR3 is TGTGCCAGCAGCCCCCTAGGGCAGCGAGGAGGGCCAGATACGCAGTATTTT. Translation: CASSPLGQRGGPDTQYF.

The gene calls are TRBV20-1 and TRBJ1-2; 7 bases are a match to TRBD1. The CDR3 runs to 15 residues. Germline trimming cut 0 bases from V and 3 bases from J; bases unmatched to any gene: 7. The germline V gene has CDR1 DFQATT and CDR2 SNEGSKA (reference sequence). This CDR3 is CSARDMRGGDYGYTF. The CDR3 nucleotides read TGCAGTGCTAGAGATATGAGAGGGGGCGACTATGGCTACACCTTC.

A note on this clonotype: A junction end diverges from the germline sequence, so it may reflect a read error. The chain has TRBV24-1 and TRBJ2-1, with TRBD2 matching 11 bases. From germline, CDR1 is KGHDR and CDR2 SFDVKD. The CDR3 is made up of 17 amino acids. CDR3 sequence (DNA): TGCGCCACCAGTGACGCCGGGACTAGCGGCATCTACAATGAGCAGTTCTTC. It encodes CATSDAGTSGIYNEQFF.

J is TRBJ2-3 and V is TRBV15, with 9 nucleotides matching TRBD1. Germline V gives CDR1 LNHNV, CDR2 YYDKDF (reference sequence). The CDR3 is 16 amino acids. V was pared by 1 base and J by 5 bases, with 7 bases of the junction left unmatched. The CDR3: CATSRVSWDREDTQYF. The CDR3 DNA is TGTGCCACCAGCAGAGTCTCCTGGGACAGGGAAGATACGCAGTATTTT.

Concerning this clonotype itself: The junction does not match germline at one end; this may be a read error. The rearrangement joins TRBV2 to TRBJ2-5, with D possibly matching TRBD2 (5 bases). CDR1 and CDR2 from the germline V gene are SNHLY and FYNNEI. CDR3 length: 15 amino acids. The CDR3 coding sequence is TGCGCCAGCAGCCAAATCGATGGGAGCCAAGAGACCCAGTACTTC. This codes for CASSQIDGSQETQYF.

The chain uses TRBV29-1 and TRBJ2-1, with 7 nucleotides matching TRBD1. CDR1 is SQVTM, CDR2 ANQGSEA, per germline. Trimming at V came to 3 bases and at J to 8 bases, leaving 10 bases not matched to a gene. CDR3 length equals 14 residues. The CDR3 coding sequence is TGCAGCGTTGATGTGACAGGGTCCCGCTATGAGCAGTTCTTC. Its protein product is CSVDVTGSRYEQFF.

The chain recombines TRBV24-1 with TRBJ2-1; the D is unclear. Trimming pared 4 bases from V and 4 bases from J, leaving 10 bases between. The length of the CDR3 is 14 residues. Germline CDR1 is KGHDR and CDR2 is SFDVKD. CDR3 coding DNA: TGTGCCACCAGTGAGGGTGTTCGGTACAATGAGCAGTTCTTC. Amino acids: CATSEGVRYNEQFF.

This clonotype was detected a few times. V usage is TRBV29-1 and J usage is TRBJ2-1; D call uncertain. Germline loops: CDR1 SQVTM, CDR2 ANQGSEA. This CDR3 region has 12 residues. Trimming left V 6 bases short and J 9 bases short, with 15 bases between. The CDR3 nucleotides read TGCAGCGTCAGCTTGAAGGTCGGTGAGCAGTTCTTC. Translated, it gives CSVSLKVGEQFF.

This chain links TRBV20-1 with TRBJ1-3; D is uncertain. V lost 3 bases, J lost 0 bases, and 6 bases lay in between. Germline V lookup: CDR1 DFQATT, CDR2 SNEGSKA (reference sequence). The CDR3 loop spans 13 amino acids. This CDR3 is CSASLVSGNTIYF. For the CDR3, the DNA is TGCAGTGCTAGCCTCGTCTCTGGAAACACCATATATTTT.

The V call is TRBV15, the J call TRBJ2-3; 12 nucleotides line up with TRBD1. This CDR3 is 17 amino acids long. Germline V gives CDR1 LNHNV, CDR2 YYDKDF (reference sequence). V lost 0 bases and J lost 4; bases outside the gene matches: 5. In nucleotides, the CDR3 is TGTGCCACCAGCAGAGATCGCGGGACAGGGGGCGCAGATACGCAGTATTTT. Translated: CATSRDRGTGGADTQYF.

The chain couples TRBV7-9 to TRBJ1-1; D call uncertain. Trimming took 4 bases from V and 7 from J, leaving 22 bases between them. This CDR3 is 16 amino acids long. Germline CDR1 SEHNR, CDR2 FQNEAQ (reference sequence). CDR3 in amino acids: CASSSFGKSPSSEAFF. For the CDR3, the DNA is TGTGCCAGCAGCTCTTTCGGAAAGTCTCCTAGCAGTGAAGCTTTCTTT.

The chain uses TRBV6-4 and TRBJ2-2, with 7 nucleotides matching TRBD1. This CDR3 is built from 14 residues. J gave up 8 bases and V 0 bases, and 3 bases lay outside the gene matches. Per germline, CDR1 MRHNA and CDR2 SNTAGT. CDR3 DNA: TGTGCCAGCAGTGACTCGGGGACAGCGGGGGAGCTGTTTTTT. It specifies CASSDSGTAGELFF.

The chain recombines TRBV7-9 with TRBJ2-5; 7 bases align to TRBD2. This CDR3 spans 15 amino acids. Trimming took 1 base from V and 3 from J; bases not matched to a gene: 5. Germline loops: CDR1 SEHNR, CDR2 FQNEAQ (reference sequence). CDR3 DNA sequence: TGTGCCAGCAGCTTAGTAGCCAGCGGGGAAGAGACCCAGTACTTC. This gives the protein CASSLVASGEETQYF.

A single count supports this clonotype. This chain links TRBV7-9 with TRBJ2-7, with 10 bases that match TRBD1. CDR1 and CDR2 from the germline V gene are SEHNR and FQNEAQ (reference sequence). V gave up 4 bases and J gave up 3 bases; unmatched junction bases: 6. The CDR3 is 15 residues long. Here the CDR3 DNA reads TGTGCCAGCAGCTCAAGGGACAGGGGCGTCTACGAGCAGTACTTC. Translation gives CASSSRDRGVYEQYF.

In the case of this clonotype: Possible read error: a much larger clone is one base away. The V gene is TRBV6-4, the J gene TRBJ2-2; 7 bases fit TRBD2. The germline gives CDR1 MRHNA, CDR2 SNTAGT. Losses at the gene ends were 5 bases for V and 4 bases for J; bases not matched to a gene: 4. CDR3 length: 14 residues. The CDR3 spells CASSSGGGTGELFF. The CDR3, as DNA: TGTGCCAGCAGTAGTGGCGGGGGCACCGGGGAGCTGTTTTTT.

CDR3 sequence reads: CSARPDSRSSYNSPLHF. For the CDR3, the DNA is TGCAGTGCTAGACCGGACAGTAGGAGCTCCTATAATTCACCCCTCCACTTT. The chain carries TRBV20-1 and TRBJ1-6; the D gene is possibly TRBD1 (6 bases). The V gene lost 2 bases and the J gene lost 0 bases, with 14 bases spanning the gap. The germline CDR1 and CDR2 sequences are DFQATT and SNEGSKA (reference sequence). CDR3 length: 17 amino acids.

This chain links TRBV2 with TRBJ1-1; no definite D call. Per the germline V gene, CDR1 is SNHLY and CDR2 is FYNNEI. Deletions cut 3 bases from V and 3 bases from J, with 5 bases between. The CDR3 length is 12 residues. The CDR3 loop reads CASSDPHTEAFF. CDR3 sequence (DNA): TGTGCCAGCAGTGATCCCCACACTGAAGCTTTCTTT.

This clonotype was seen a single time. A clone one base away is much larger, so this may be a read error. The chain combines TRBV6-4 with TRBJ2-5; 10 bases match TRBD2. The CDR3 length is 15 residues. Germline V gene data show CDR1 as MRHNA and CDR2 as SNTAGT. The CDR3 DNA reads TGTGCCTCAGGGGCTAGCGGGAGACTAGAAGAGACCCGGTACTTC. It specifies CASGASGRLEETRYF.